These 5 T cell receptor beta chains were sequenced from one sample in a study of identical twins. In TCRdb, the 5' RACE reads were re-called with MiXCR into one record per CDR3 protein. Of a few hundred thousand distinct CDR3 sequences in the sample, approximately 8.3% were seen once. The same data also went into a second study, on yellow fever vaccine responses in identical twins.

The specimen sequenced was CD8+ T cells sorted from blood. The receptors stem from a young woman in good health.

This clonotype was seen ten or more times. The chain combines TRBV7-9 with TRBJ2-3; 12 bases agree with TRBD2. V lost 5 bases to trimming and J lost 3 bases; unmatched junction nucleotides: 3. Germline V gene lookup returns CDR1 SEHNR and CDR2 FQNEAQ (reference sequence). The CDR3 has 15 residues. The CDR3 bases are TGTGCCAGCAGCCTTACTAGCGGGGGGACAGATACGCAGTATTTT. It yields the protein CASSLTSGGTDTQYF.

This clonotype was detected a few times. This rearrangement joins TRBV7-2 to TRBJ1-1, with D perhaps matching TRBD1 (6 bases). CDR1 SGHTA and CDR2 FQGNSA come from the germline V gene. This CDR3 is 16 amino acids long. V was clipped by 1 base and J by 3 bases, with 15 bases between them. The CDR3 nucleotides are TGTGCCAGCAGCTTAGACGAACAGGGTTTAGACACTGAAGCTTTCTTT. Translated, it gives CASSLDEQGLDTEAFF.

The V call is TRBV10-1, the J call TRBJ2-7, with 8 positions matching TRBD1. The CDR3 is 12 residues long. Unmatched junction bases numbered 4, after V lost 6 bases and J lost 6 bases. CDR1 and CDR2 from the germline V gene are WNHNN and SYGVQD (reference sequence). The CDR3 protein is CASRNTGGEQYF. The DNA of the CDR3 is TGCGCCAGCAGGAATACAGGGGGCGAGCAGTACTTC.

This clonotype has ten or more counts. This chain links TRBV7-9 with TRBJ2-1; D possibly uses TRBD1 or TRBD2 (5 bases each). This CDR3 comprises 15 residues. V was cut by 6 bases and J by 5 bases, with 17 bases left in between. Germline CDR1 SEHNR, CDR2 FQNEAQ (reference sequence). This chain's CDR3 is CASSTPRGPNNEQFF. DNA of the CDR3: TGTGCCAGCAGTACACCGAGGGGCCCGAACAATGAGCAGTTCTTC.

This clonotype was seen more than once but under ten times. This sequence joins TRBV7-6 and TRBJ2-2, with TRBD2 matching over 10 bases. The germline V gene encodes CDR1 SGHVS and CDR2 FNYEAQ. V gave up 0 bases and J gave up 1 base; unmatched junction bases: 11. The CDR3 loop spans 20 amino acids. The CDR3 DNA follows: TGTGCCAGCAGCTTAGCGATTCGCCTAGCGGGGGCCCAGAACACCGGGGAGCTGTTTTTT. This sequence encodes CASSLAIRLAGAQNTGELFF.